The next 20 T cell receptor beta chains were all read from a single sample in a study of somatic mutations in cytotoxic T cells in rheumatoid arthritis. TCRdb keeps only in-frame clones here, not all; method: immunoSEQ multiplex PCR. The profile shows roughly 30,000 clones, around nine tenths of them singletons. Sequenced input: CD8+ T cells sorted from blood. These receptors were obtained from an adult with rheumatoid arthritis.

The CDR3 reads CASSVPGLGYQETQYF. The CDR3 bases are TGTGCCAGTAGCGTTCCGGGACTAGGTTACCAAGAGACCCAGTACTTC. The rearrangement uses TRBV19 and TRBJ2-5, with 8 nucleotides matching TRBD2. CDR3 size: 16 residues. The J segment lost 0 bases and the V segment lost 6 bases, leaving 9 bases of the junction unmatched. CDR1 and CDR2 (germline): LNHDA, SQIVND (reference sequence).

The chain recombines TRBV29-1 with TRBJ2-5; D perhaps matches TRBD1 (5 bases). Deletions cut 5 bases from V and 2 bases from J, with 9 bases between. CDR3 length: 12 residues. Germline assignment: CDR1 SQVTM and CDR2 ANQGSEA. CDR3: CSVLDKQETQYF. As DNA, the CDR3 is TGCAGCGTTTTGGACAAACAAGAGACCCAGTACTTC.

The rearrangement joins TRBV5-8 to TRBJ2-1; D uncertain. V lost 3 bases and J 0 bases, leaving 13 bases between the germline ends. This CDR3 has 16 amino acids. The germline CDR1 and CDR2 sequences are SGHTS and YDEGEE. The CDR3 nucleotides are TGTGCCAGCAGCTCCCGGACCAAGAGCTCCTACAATGAGCAGTTCTTC. Translating it yields CASSSRTKSSYNEQFF.

Only a few counts were recorded for this clone. The chain joins TRBV7-9 to TRBJ1-4, with D perhaps matching TRBD1 (5 bases). This CDR3 has 14 amino acids. The V end was cut by 2 bases, the J end by 7 bases, with 11 bases between. Germline CDR1 is SEHNR and CDR2 is FQNEAQ (reference sequence). Here the CDR3 DNA reads TGTGCCAGCAGCTTACTCACAGGAGCTGAAAAACTGTTTTTT. It encodes CASSLLTGAEKLFF.

In its sample, this clone was seen a few times. The chain combines TRBV27 with TRBJ1-6, with 9 bases lining up with TRBD1. Germline CDR1 MNHEY, CDR2 SMNVEV (reference sequence). After removal of 5 bases from V and 7 bases from J, the junction contained 12 bases not matched to a gene. The CDR3 has 17 amino acids. In DNA, the CDR3 is TGTGCCAGCAGTCCCATTATGGGCGGGACAGGGAATTCACCCCTCCACTTT. It yields the protein CASSPIMGGTGNSPLHF.

This sequence joins TRBV9 and TRBJ2-1; unclear D gene. The V gene's germline CDR1 is SGDLS and CDR2 YYNGEE. The CDR3 contains 16 residues. V dropped 0 bases and J dropped 2 bases, with 12 bases sitting between them. The CDR3 spells CASSVGQNLPYNEQFF. The CDR3 DNA is TGTGCCAGCAGCGTAGGGCAAAACCTTCCCTACAATGAGCAGTTCTTC.

This clone came up a few times. The J gene is TRBJ1-1, the V gene TRBV14; D might be TRBD1 (6 bases). Trimming removed 4 bases at V and 8 bases at J, with 11 bases between. CDR1 and CDR2 (germline): SGHDN, FVKESK. CDR3 length: 12 amino acids. In DNA, the CDR3 is TGTGCCAGCAGCCCGGGGGCCATAGAAGCTTTCTTT. This codes for CASSPGAIEAFF.

The rearrangement uses TRBV11-2 and TRBJ2-7; a possible D gene is TRBD2 (6 bases). There are 11 residues in the CDR3. In germline, CDR1 is SGHAT, CDR2 FQNNGV. V shed 4 bases and J shed 7 bases, with 8 bases lying between them. The chain's CDR3 is CASSSAGEQYF. CDR3 DNA: TGTGCCAGCAGCTCGGCGGGGGAGCAGTACTTC.

The chain is built from TRBV6-5 and TRBJ2-2; 8 nucleotides align to TRBD2. V trimming: 2 bases; J trimming: 7 bases; junction bases outside the gene matches: 6. This CDR3 spans 15 amino acids. Per the germline V gene, CDR1 is MNHEY and CDR2 is SVGAGI. In DNA, the CDR3 is TGTGCCAGCAGTTACGACAGCGGGAGCTTCGGGGAGCTGTTTTTT. Protein: CASSYDSGSFGELFF.

The V call is TRBV19, the J call TRBJ2-1; TRBD2 aligns across 16 bases. CDR3 length: 18 amino acids. Germline V CDR1 and CDR2: LNHDA, SQIVND (reference sequence). J was trimmed by 8 bases and V by 3 bases; bases with no gene match: 10. The CDR3 bases are TGTGCCAGTAGTATGGGACTAGCGGGAGGGCCGGTAGCGGATGAGCAGTTCTTC. Protein sequence: CASSMGLAGGPVADEQFF.

The J gene is TRBJ2-2, the V gene TRBV7-9; 9 nucleotides line up with TRBD2. Germline V gives CDR1 SEHNR, CDR2 FQNEAQ (reference sequence). This CDR3 spans 15 amino acids. V shed 4 bases and J 4 bases; nucleotides not matched to a gene: 4. This CDR3 is CASSSTSGSTGELFF. CDR3 nucleotide sequence: TGTGCCAGCAGCTCGACTAGCGGCTCCACCGGGGAGCTGTTTTTT. Combining the CDR3 with reference TRBV7-9 and TRBJ2-2 gives the whole variable domain DTGVSQNPRHKITKRGQNVTFRCDPISEHNRLYWYRQTLGQGPEFLTYFQNEAQLEKSRLLSDRFSAERPKGSFSTLEIQRTEQGDSAMYLCASSSTSGSTGELFFGEGSRLTVL.

The DNA of the CDR3 is TGTGCCAGCAGCTTAGGAAAAGGGGGCGTAAATTCACCCCTCCACTTT. As protein: CASSLGKGGVNSPLHF. The V gene is TRBV11-2, the J gene TRBJ1-6, with 7 bases aligning to TRBD1. With V trimmed by 1 base and J by 7 bases, 7 bases remained unmatched. In germline, CDR1 is SGHAT, CDR2 FQNNGV. The CDR3 totals 16 residues.

V is TRBV10-3 and J is TRBJ2-1, with TRBD2 identical over 7 bases. Looked up from germline, CDR1 is ENHRY and CDR2 is SYGVKD. The CDR3 runs to 15 residues. The ends lost 0 bases at V and 6 bases at J; junction bases unmatched: 5. The CDR3 coding sequence is TGTGCCATCAGTGAGTCGGGACTACCCCTCAATGAGCAGTTCTTC. This gives the protein CAISESGLPLNEQFF.

The J gene is TRBJ2-7, the V gene TRBV15, with D possibly matching TRBD2 (6 bases). V lost 2 bases and J lost 6, with 14 bases in between. This CDR3 region has 14 residues. Germline V gives CDR1 LNHNV, CDR2 YYDKDF (reference sequence). For the CDR3, the DNA is TGTGCCACCAGCAGAAACGCCGCCGGGGGCGAGCAGTACTTC. Protein product: CATSRNAAGGEQYF.

This rearrangement joins TRBV7-9 to TRBJ2-3; D perhaps matches TRBD2 (7 bases). Trimming took 8 bases from V and 5 from J, leaving 14 bases between them. This CDR3 has 13 residues. Per the germline V gene, CDR1 is SEHNR and CDR2 is FQNEAQ (reference sequence). Here the CDR3 DNA reads TGTGCCAGCTCGGGGGGCGGGCAAGATACGCAGTATTTT. This sequence encodes CASSGGGQDTQYF.

The genes are TRBV2 and TRBJ1-2; D remains unclear. There are 12 residues in the CDR3. The V end lost 10 bases, the J end lost 5 bases, and 14 bases lay between the germline ends. The germline CDR1 and CDR2 sequences are SNHLY and FYNNEI. The CDR3 sequence is CAKRTLKYGYTF. CDR3 in DNA: TGTGCCAAACGGACCCTTAAGTATGGCTACACCTTC. The complete variable domain, with remaining parts taken from reference TRBV2 and TRBJ1-2, reads EPEVTQTPSHQVTQMGQEVILRCVPISNHLYFYWYRQILGQKVEFLVSFYNNEISEKSEIFDDQFSVERPDGSNFTLKIRSTKLEDSAMYFCAKRTLKYGYTFGSGTRLTVV.

This chain connects TRBV7-9 to TRBJ2-3; 11 bases are a match to TRBD2. V shed 5 bases, J shed 0 bases, and the junction held 7 bases outside the gene matches. The germline V gene has CDR1 SEHNR and CDR2 FQNEAQ (reference sequence). The CDR3 runs to 17 residues. CDR3 loop: CASSPGLAEISTDTQYF. Here the CDR3 DNA reads TGTGCCAGCAGCCCGGGACTAGCGGAGATTAGCACAGATACGCAGTATTTT. Supplemented by reference TRBV7-9 and TRBJ2-3, the full variable domain reads DTGVSQNPRHKITKRGQNVTFRCDPISEHNRLYWYRQTLGQGPEFLTYFQNEAQLEKSRLLSDRFSAERPKGSFSTLEIQRTEQGDSAMYLCASSPGLAEISTDTQYFGPGTRLTVL.

This rearrangement joins TRBV7-8 to TRBJ2-3; 7 bases match TRBD1. There are 14 residues in the CDR3. Germline V CDR1 and CDR2: SGHVS, FQNEAQ. J lost 1 base, V lost 4 bases, and 2 bases had no gene match. CDR3 DNA sequence: TGTGCCAGCAGCTCTCAGGGGGGCACAGATACGCAGTATTTT. Translated: CASSSQGGTDTQYF.

The chain has TRBV30 and TRBJ1-6; 9 bases are shared with TRBD1. This CDR3 region has 15 residues. V shed 1 base, J shed 5 bases, and the junction held 3 bases outside the gene matches. The V gene's germline CDR1 is GTSNPN and CDR2 SVGIG (reference sequence). This CDR3 reads CAWSAGTGNNSPLHF. The CDR3 DNA reads as TGTGCCTGGAGTGCCGGGACAGGGAATAATTCACCCCTCCACTTT. The full variable domain, its missing parts supplied by reference TRBV30 and TRBJ1-6, is SQTIHQWPATLVQPVGSPLSLECTVEGTSNPNLYWYRQAAGRGLQLLFYSVGIGQISSEVPQNLSASRPQDRQFILSSKKLLLSDSGFYLCAWSAGTGNNSPLHFGNGTRLTVT.

This chain links TRBV25-1 with TRBJ2-2, with 8 bases that match TRBD2. The CDR3 covers 17 residues. V dropped 4 bases and J dropped 1; count of bases not matched to a gene: 8. CDR1 is MGHDK and CDR2 is SYGVNS in the germline V gene. CDR3 bases: TGTGCCAGCAGTGGTGCTGAACTAGCGGTGAACACCGGGGAGCTGTTTTTT. It yields the protein CASSGAELAVNTGELFF.